This entry is about one TCR beta chain. The record originates from a study of blood T cell repertoires in COVID-19. Study-wide background: PBMCs, B-cell-depleted T cells, or T cells provided the cDNA or gDNA that made up the material.

The CDR3 runs 16 residues. V lost 3 bases, J lost 0 bases, and 12 bases lay in between. Germline loops: CDR1 SGHAT, CDR2 FQNNGV. In the original workflow: The assay estimated nucleated cells by amplifying reference gene primers. Sequenced by immunoSEQ multiplex PCR; TCRdb stores in-frame clones only, minus some. V and J calls and clone size follow that table, whereas D and trimming were derived from the DNA. This sample carries about 190,000 clones, 70% to 90% of them seen once, and the ten largest clones take 20% to 25%. The rearrangement links TRBV11-2 to TRBJ2-1, with D perhaps TRBD1 (6 bases). Sequencing was performed on peripheral blood. The receptor comes from a man aged 60 to 75 with active or convalescent COVID-19. The CDR3 bases are TGTGCCAGCAGCTTGAGACAGGTGAGCTCCTACAATGAGCAGTTCTTC. Its translation: CASSLRQVSSYNEQFF.